The entry below describes one TCR beta chain. The antigen this receptor binds is unknown. Qualities for individual bases were not recorded, and no much larger clone is one base off. This entry comes from a study of cytotoxic CD8 clonotypes in ibrutinib-treated CLL (dated by TCRdb to the early 2020s). Broadly, across the study: The cohort was composed of 10 to 11 relapsed/refractory and roughly 15 treatment-naive patients; IGHV unmutated status was identified in under 18 patients. Partial responses were observed in 24 patients and complete responses in 2; after a median follow-up of roughly 62 months, remission was maintained in about 15 patients and progression was observed in approximately 12. Response samples were obtained after a median of 12 months of treatment, with a range of roughly 6 to 36 months. Samples averaged 255,043 productive templates and some 96,000 productive rearrangements. Of the roughly 90 people in the trial, 25 to 30 had longitudinal samples available. Cryopreserved peripheral blood mononuclear cells were collected at three points: before therapy, at response, and at either sustained remission or disease progression. All remission and progressive disease samples were collected while patients were still receiving ibrutinib. The paper as a whole reports these results and caveats: Public clonotypes were rare and either shrank or stayed stable during treatment, and the rise in clonality at ibrutinib response reflected expansion of private clonotypes. Sustained-remission and progressing patients did not have matched sampling times, and lymph node repertoires were not examined. Clonality rose at ibrutinib response, remained stable during sustained remission, and dropped back toward baseline at progression. Baseline clonality was found to be higher than that of age-matched healthy donors and was strongly correlated with circulating CD8+ T-cell counts.

In the paper's terms, the time point label means: approximately 2 years on ibrutinib. For TCR beta library preparation, about 2 micrograms of genomic DNA were isolated from cryopreserved PBMCs. Longitudinal blood samples from CLL patients on ibrutinib monotherapy were analyzed using high-throughput TCR beta sequencing. The patients took part in an open-label, single-center phase 2 trial of ibrutinib monotherapy. Each clonotype received, on average, 10x coverage in deep resolution sequencing performed on a MiSeq, where the target depth lay between 1 in 1 million and 1 in 200,000 T cells. The immunoSEQ hsTCRB Kit was used to generate the TCR beta libraries. Processing in the source paper ran as follows. The data were analyzed with ImmunoSEQ Analyzer and ImmunoSEQ Data Assistant, and V, D and J gene assignments followed IMGT definitions. Clonality was computed as one minus normalized Shannon entropy of productive rearrangement frequencies, ranging from 0 to 1. Only overrepresented clonotypes making up at least 0.05% of each patient's repertoire were included in the public clonotype analysis. More than ten repertoires from age-matched healthy donors, obtained from immuneACCESS, served as clonality controls. TCRdb carries this immuneACCESS record with in-frame sequences only. Its versions omit some clonotypes, under half of them owing to an unresolved V gene in the studies checked, with the rest unexplained. The V and J calls and clone size were taken over from that table, and D and trimming were inferred from the DNA. Within this sample are 65,000 to 85,000 clones, with over 65% of them counted one time only. More than 30% of the sample is in the top ten clones.

The CDR3 holds 16 amino acids from the cysteine to the phenylalanine. The entry retains the CDR3 DNA only, 48 bases that are in frame from base 1. The germline V gene specifies SNHLY as CDR1 and FYNNEI as CDR2. A distance of 15 bases separates the germline ends of V and J, which lose 6 bases and 0 bases respectively. Recombination connected TRBV2 to TRBJ1-5; a tentative D match to TRBD1 spans 6 bases. This sample comprised PBMCs, obtained after 24 months of ibrutinib treatment. This TCR came from a human donor with chronic lymphocytic leukemia. The CDR3 in this case is CASSYGQPYSNQPQHF. The DNA sequence reads TGTGCCAGCAGCTACGGACAGCCTTATAGCAATCAGCCCCAGCATTTT. The CDR3, completed at both ends by the reference TRBV2 and TRBJ1-5 genes, gives the full variable domain EPEVTQTPSHQVTQMGQEVILRCVPISNHLYFYWYRQILGQKVEFLVSFYNNEISEKSEIFDDQFSVERPDGSNFTLKIRSTKLEDSAMYFCASSYGQPYSNQPQHFGDGTRLSIL.